Shown below are 23 T cell receptor beta chains from a single sample sequenced in a study of T cells in Graves' hyperthyroidism and ophthalmopathy. The investigators amplified TCR beta CDR3 regions from RNA transcripts. Initially, a first-round RT-PCR of the TCR CDR3 employed the HTBI primer set. Via MiXCR, TCRdb re-called the multiplex PCR reads, giving one row per CDR3 protein. The sample lists some 320,000 distinct CDR3 sequences, roughly 13% occurring once. Sequenced material: blood. All receptors come from a woman aged 40 to 49 with Graves' ophthalmopathy.

This clonotype was detected many times. The chain recombines TRBV20-1 with TRBJ2-3, with TRBD1 as a possible D gene (6 bases). The CDR3 is made up of 13 amino acids. V was pared by 4 bases and J by 1 base, with 9 bases between. Per the germline V gene, CDR1 is DFQATT and CDR2 is SNEGSKA (reference sequence). The chain's CDR3 is CSATGAGTDTQYF. In DNA, the CDR3 is TGCAGTGCTACAGGGGCGGGCACAGATACGCAGTATTTT.

This clonotype was counted at least ten times. The chain employs TRBV12-3 or TRBV12-4 and TRBJ1-1, with no clear D. The ends were cut back, 6 bases at V and 3 bases at J, with 11 bases in the middle. CDR3 length equals 13 residues. The CDR3 DNA is TGTGCCAGCAGAGCCGGGGAGGACACTGAAGCTTTCTTT. This translates into CASRAGEDTEAFF.

Many counts were recorded for this clonotype. The chain couples TRBV7-9 to TRBJ2-5; tentative D call: TRBD1 (5 bases). CDR3 length: 14 residues. CDR1 and CDR2 (germline): SEHNR, FQNEAQ (reference sequence). V was trimmed by 4 bases and J by 1 base, leaving 10 bases between them. The CDR3 is CASSSRQTQETQYF. In DNA form, the CDR3 reads TGTGCCAGCAGCTCCAGACAGACCCAAGAGACCCAGTACTTC. Based on the CDR3 plus reference TRBV7-9 and TRBJ2-5, the full variable domain is DTGVSQNPRHKITKRGQNVTFRCDPISEHNRLYWYRQTLGQGPEFLTYFQNEAQLEKSRLLSDRFSAERPKGSFSTLEIQRTEQGDSAMYLCASSSRQTQETQYFGPGTRLLVL.

Only a few counts were recorded for this clonotype. The rearrangement links TRBV6-1 to TRBJ2-1; D not resolved. Between the trimmed V and J ends, which lost 6 bases and 4 bases, there was a span of 16 bases. There are 15 residues in the CDR3. The germline V gene encodes CDR1 MNHNS and CDR2 SASEGT. In DNA form, the CDR3 reads TGTGCCAGCAGCTATACAGCAATGGGTTACAATGAGCAGTTCTTC. It codes for CASSYTAMGYNEQFF.

This clonotype was picked up many times. J is TRBJ2-1 and V is TRBV9; 10 bases are shared with TRBD2. Germline values: CDR1 SGDLS, CDR2 YYNGEE. The V segment lost 0 bases and the J segment 4 bases; nucleotides outside the gene matches: 1. The CDR3 is 15 residues long. The chain's CDR3 is CASSVVAGGYNEQFF. The DNA of the CDR3 is TGTGCCAGCAGCGTAGTAGCGGGGGGTTACAATGAGCAGTTCTTC.

V and J are TRBV2 and TRBJ2-3; 11 bases are a match to TRBD2. Unmatched junction bases numbered 4, after V lost 7 bases and J lost 1 base. Per the germline V gene, CDR1 is SNHLY and CDR2 is FYNNEI. The CDR3 sequence is 15 residues long. CDR3 sequence reads: CASTASGGRTDTQYF. The CDR3, as DNA: TGTGCCAGCACGGCTAGCGGGGGGCGCACAGATACGCAGTATTTT.

A few counts support this clonotype. The V call is TRBV7-2, the J call TRBJ1-6; D is uncertain. CDR3 length: 13 amino acids. V shed 1 base and J shed 8 bases, with 6 bases lying between them. From germline, CDR1 is SGHTA and CDR2 FQGNSA. The CDR3 region is CASSLELYSPLHF. Here the CDR3 DNA reads TGTGCCAGCAGCTTAGAATTGTATTCACCCCTCCACTTT.

The sample holds a few counts of this clonotype. V and J are TRBV7-9 and TRBJ2-7; 7 nucleotides match TRBD1. V was clipped by 1 base and J by 2 bases; unmatched bases: 5. The CDR3 runs to 15 residues. Germline CDR1 and CDR2: SEHNR and FQNEAQ (reference sequence). CDR3 loop: CASSLVGDRAYEQYF. CDR3 nucleotides: TGTGCCAGCAGCTTAGTAGGAGACAGGGCCTACGAGCAGTACTTC.

About this clonotype: A much larger clone is a single base away; this may be a read error. This chain connects TRBV20-1 to TRBJ2-3; tentatively, D is TRBD2 (5 bases). CDR3 size: 14 residues. CDR1 is DFQATT and CDR2 is SNEGSKA in the germline V gene (reference sequence). V shed 2 bases and J shed 5 bases, with 14 bases lying between them. The CDR3 coding sequence is TGCAGTGCTAGAAAGCGGAAGTGGGGAGATACGCAGTATTTT. Translating it yields CSARKRKWGDTQYF.

This clonotype was seen many times. The chain uses TRBV7-9 and TRBJ2-3, with a tentative D call TRBD1 (5 bases). The CDR3 is 15 residues long. Trimming took off 5 bases at V and 2 bases at J, with 14 bases between the two ends. Germline assignment: CDR1 SEHNR and CDR2 FQNEAQ (reference sequence). This CDR3 is CASSTTGPNTDTQYF. In DNA form, the CDR3 reads TGTGCCAGCAGCACTACAGGTCCCAACACAGATACGCAGTATTTT.

This clonotype has ten or more counts. The chain is built from TRBV7-8 and TRBJ2-7; D call uncertain. The CDR3 totals 12 residues. Germline-derived CDR1 and CDR2 are SGHVS and FQNEAQ. V was trimmed by 1 base and J by 5 bases, leaving 6 bases between them. The CDR3 nucleotides are TGTGCCAGCAGCTTAGTCATCCACGAGCAGTACTTC. This sequence encodes CASSLVIHEQYF.

This sequence joins TRBV18 and TRBJ1-3, with 9 bases lining up with TRBD1. After removal of 3 bases from V and 5 bases from J, the junction contained 2 bases not matched to a gene. The germline CDR1 and CDR2 sequences are KGHSH and LQKENI. The CDR3 is made up of 14 amino acids. CDR3: CASSPGTGRNTIYF. CDR3 in DNA: TGTGCCAGCTCACCTGGGACAGGGAGAAACACCATATATTTT.

The table lists this clonotype with a few counts. Being one base from a much bigger clone, this may be a read error. The rearrangement joins TRBV13 to TRBJ1-2; tentative D call: TRBD1 (6 bases). This CDR3 is 14 amino acids long. Looked up from germline, CDR1 is PRHDT and CDR2 is FYEKMQ (reference sequence). V lost 6 bases, J lost 4 bases, and 15 bases lay in between. This chain's CDR3 is CASSFRQGSYGYTF. The CDR3, as DNA: TGTGCCAGCAGTTTCCGCCAGGGGAGCTATGGCTACACCTTC.

The chain is built from TRBV10-3 and TRBJ2-7; 9 nucleotides agree with TRBD1. Germline trimming cut 10 bases from V and 2 bases from J; bases unmatched to any gene: 12. Germline V CDR1 and CDR2: ENHRY, SYGVKD. The length of the CDR3 is 15 residues. In DNA form, the CDR3 reads TGTGCCAACAAACAGGGGGCGTATCGGGCCTACGAGCAGTACTTC. It is translated as CANKQGAYRAYEQYF.

The table lists this clonotype with many counts. The rearrangement links TRBV6-1 to TRBJ2-7; 8 nucleotides line up with TRBD2. This CDR3 comprises 17 residues. V lost 8 bases, J lost 2 bases, and 17 bases stayed unmatched. The germline V gene has CDR1 MNHNS and CDR2 SASEGT. CDR3 loop: CASCPSLVAGIAYEQYF. DNA of the CDR3: TGTGCCAGCTGCCCCTCCTTGGTAGCGGGAATCGCCTACGAGCAGTACTTC.

This clonotype was recorded many times. The CDR3 sequence is CSALIRTGDYGYTF. The CDR3 bases are TGCAGCGCTTTAATAAGGACAGGGGACTATGGCTACACCTTC. V gene TRBV29-1 combines with J gene TRBJ1-2; 9 nucleotides align to TRBD1. V dropped 7 bases and J dropped 3; count of bases not matched to a gene: 9. The CDR3 loop spans 14 amino acids. CDR1 and CDR2 from the germline V gene are SQVTM and ANQGSEA.

As concerns this clonotype: A read error may be the cause here, since a much bigger clone is one base away. The CDR3 ends on some other residue instead of the conserved phenylalanine or tryptophan, so this is likely a read error. The chain has TRBV6-5 and TRBJ1-5; no clear D gene. CDR3 size: 15 residues. In germline, CDR1 is MNHEY, CDR2 SVGAGI. V was clipped by 0 bases and J by 5 bases, with 11 bases between them. Here the CDR3 reads CASSYSGREDQPQHS. CDR3 DNA: TGTGCCAGCAGTTACTCGGGGAGGGAGGATCAGCCCCAGCATTCT.

This clonotype was observed at least ten times. V and J are TRBV27 and TRBJ2-5; 8 nucleotides match TRBD2. V shed 7 bases and J 5 bases; nucleotides not matched to a gene: 6. The germline CDR1 and CDR2 sequences are MNHEY and SMNVEV (reference sequence). The CDR3 runs to 13 residues. The CDR3 bases are TGTGCCAGCACGGGGGGGGTCCGGGAGACCCAGTACTTC. As protein: CASTGGVRETQYF.

This clonotype appeared once. The chain recombines TRBV5-1 with TRBJ1-1; D unclear. The germline gives CDR1 SGHRS, CDR2 YFSETQ. The V end was cut by 2 bases, the J end by 0 bases, with 11 bases between. This CDR3 comprises 15 residues. Written as DNA, the CDR3 is TGCGCCAGCAGCTTTCTAGAGGGTTTGAACACTGAAGCTTTCTTT. This translates into CASSFLEGLNTEAFF.

This clonotype occurred a few times. The chain links TRBV18 to TRBJ1-1; a weak D match, TRBD1 (6 bases). CDR3 size: 15 residues. Germline CDR1 and CDR2: KGHSH and LQKENI. V was shortened by 3 bases and J by 5 bases, with 16 bases between the two germline ends. CDR3 protein: CASSPGTPRSTEAFF. In nucleotides, the CDR3 is TGTGCCAGCTCACCCGGGACACCGAGAAGTACTGAAGCTTTCTTT.

This clonotype was picked up many times. The V gene is TRBV19, the J gene TRBJ2-1, with TRBD2 as a possible D gene (6 bases). This CDR3 comprises 16 residues. V dropped 10 bases and J dropped 0 bases, with 19 bases sitting between them. Germline-derived CDR1 and CDR2 are LNHDA and SQIVND (reference sequence). This CDR3 reads CATGRLGGSSYNEQFF. The CDR3 nucleotides are TGTGCCACCGGAAGACTAGGCGGTAGCTCCTACAATGAGCAGTTCTTC.

This clonotype was recorded a few times. The chain is built from TRBV19 and TRBJ1-2; TRBD1 matches at 9 bases. The V gene end was trimmed by 6 bases and the J gene end by 6 bases; junction bases not matched to a gene: 14. The CDR3 has 16 residues. Germline V gene data show CDR1 as LNHDA and CDR2 as SQIVND (reference sequence). This chain's CDR3 is CASSPQGWDRVDGYTF. The CDR3 nucleotides are TGTGCCAGTAGCCCCCAGGGGTGGGACAGGGTGGATGGCTACACCTTC. Full variable domain (missing parts from reference TRBV19 and TRBJ1-2): DGGITQSPKYLFRKEGQNVTLSCEQNLNHDAMYWYRQDPGQGLRLIYYSQIVNDFQKGDIAEGYSVSREKKESFPLTVTSAQKNPTAFYLCASSPQGWDRVDGYTFGSGTRLTVV.

This clonotype was found many times. This chain uses TRBV28 with TRBJ1-1; D is unclear. Germline V lookup: CDR1 MDHEN, CDR2 SYDVKM. This CDR3 is 17 amino acids long. Trimming removed 6 bases from V and 0 bases from J, with 20 bases in between. CDR3 residues: CASSPTPRVQLNTEAFF. DNA of the CDR3: TGTGCCAGCAGCCCCACCCCACGGGTCCAGTTGAACACTGAAGCTTTCTTT. Complete variable domain (other parts from reference TRBV28 and TRBJ1-1): DVKVTQSSRYLVKRTGEKVFLECVQDMDHENMFWYRQDPGLGLRLIYFSYDVKMKEKGDIPEGYSVSREKKERFSLILESASTNQTSMYLCASSPTPRVQLNTEAFFGQGTRLTVV.